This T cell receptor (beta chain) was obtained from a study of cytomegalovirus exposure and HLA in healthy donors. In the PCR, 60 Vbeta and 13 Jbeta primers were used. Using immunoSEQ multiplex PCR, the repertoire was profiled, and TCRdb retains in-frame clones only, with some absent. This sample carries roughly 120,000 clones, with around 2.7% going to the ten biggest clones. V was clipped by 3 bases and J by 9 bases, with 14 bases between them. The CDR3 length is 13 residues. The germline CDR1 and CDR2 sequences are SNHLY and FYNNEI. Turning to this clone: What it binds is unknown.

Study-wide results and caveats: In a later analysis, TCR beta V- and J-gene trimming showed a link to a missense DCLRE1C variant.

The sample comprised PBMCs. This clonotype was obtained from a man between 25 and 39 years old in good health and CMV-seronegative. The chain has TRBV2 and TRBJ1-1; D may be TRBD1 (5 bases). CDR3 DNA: TGTGCCAGCAGTGATCGTGGGGGGAAAAAAGCTTTCTTT. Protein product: CASSDRGGKKAFF.